This entry lists 24 T cell receptor beta chains sequenced from one sample in a study of blood T cell repertoires in COVID-19. Data came from immunoSEQ multiplex PCR; TCRdb stores just in-frame clones and leaves some out. This sample has hundreds of thousands of clones; approximately 90% occur once, and the top ten carry around 2%. Source material: PBMCs or T cells enriched from blood (not recorded which). Every receptor here comes from a woman aged 55-70 years in a cohort exposed to, infected with or recovered from COVID-19 (not recorded which).

This clone was picked up one time. The gene calls are TRBV9 and TRBJ1-3; D is unresolved. CDR1 SGDLS and CDR2 YYNGEE come from the germline V gene. V shed 0 bases and J shed 0 bases, with 10 bases lying between them. The CDR3 has 16 residues. The CDR3 here is CASSVDVRGSGNTIYF. The CDR3 DNA is TGTGCCAGCAGCGTAGATGTCAGAGGCTCTGGAAACACCATATATTTT.

The chain recombines TRBV6-5 with TRBJ2-3; no reliable D call. Trimming took 0 bases from V and 1 from J, leaving 11 bases between them. The CDR3 runs to 16 residues. CDR1 MNHEY and CDR2 SVGAGI come from the germline V gene. The CDR3 DNA is TGTGCCAGCAGTTACTCGAGACGAGGTGGCACAGATACGCAGTATTTT. Translated: CASSYSRRGGTDTQYF.

This chain links TRBV30 with TRBJ2-1; TRBD1 matches 8 bases. The germline V gene encodes CDR1 GTSNPN and CDR2 SVGIG (reference sequence). J lost 9 bases, V lost 1 base, and 5 bases had no gene match. The CDR3 loop spans 13 amino acids. The CDR3 bases are TGTGCCTGGAGTGGACAGGGGATAGGTGAGCAGTTCTTC. Its translation: CAWSGQGIGEQFF. The complete variable domain, with remaining parts taken from reference TRBV30 and TRBJ2-1, reads SQTIHQWPATLVQPVGSPLSLECTVEGTSNPNLYWYRQAAGRGLQLLFYSVGIGQISSEVPQNLSASRPQDRQFILSSKKLLLSDSGFYLCAWSGQGIGEQFFGPGTRLTVL.

This rearrangement joins TRBV5-4 to TRBJ1-1; D is perhaps TRBD1 (6 bases). This CDR3 contains 15 residues. V lost 4 bases, J lost 1 base, and 14 bases lay in between. The germline gives CDR1 SGHNT, CDR2 YYREEE (reference sequence). The CDR3 DNA sequence: TGTGCCAGCAGCACAAGACAGGACCCGAACACTGAAGCTTTCTTT. This encodes CASSTRQDPNTEAFF.

This chain uses TRBV6-6 with TRBJ1-5, with 8 bases matching TRBD1. The CDR3 contains 15 residues. Germline trimming cut 7 bases from V and 3 bases from J; bases unmatched to any gene: 8. The germline V gene encodes CDR1 MNHNY and CDR2 SVGAGI (reference sequence). The CDR3 reads CASTRGQGDNQPQHF. The CDR3 region has the DNA TGTGCCAGCACCCGAGGACAGGGTGACAATCAGCCCCAGCATTTT.

The rearrangement joins TRBV27 to TRBJ2-7; maybe TRBD2 (6 bases). The V and J ends lost 3 bases and 7 bases respectively, with 16 bases between them. Germline V gives CDR1 MNHEY, CDR2 SMNVEV (reference sequence). This CDR3 is 14 amino acids long. CDR3 residues: CASSLGRGMREQYF. In DNA form, the CDR3 reads TGTGCCAGCAGTTTGGGACGCGGGATGAGGGAGCAGTACTTC.

The CDR3 region is CSIRQAMNTEAFF. CDR3 bases: TGCAGCATTAGACAGGCGATGAACACTGAAGCTTTCTTT. The chain employs TRBV29-1 and TRBJ1-1; D may be TRBD1 (6 bases). The V gene's germline CDR1 is SQVTM and CDR2 ANQGSEA. V shed 8 bases and J shed 0 bases, with 13 bases lying between them. The CDR3 is made up of 13 amino acids.

The chain has TRBV28 and TRBJ2-7, with D tentatively TRBD2 (6 bases). In germline, CDR1 is MDHEN, CDR2 SYDVKM. This CDR3 comprises 16 residues. V lost 6 bases to trimming and J lost 2 bases, with 20 bases between them. CDR3: CASRGRIAASTYEQYF. CDR3 DNA: TGTGCCAGCAGAGGAAGAATAGCGGCCTCGACCTACGAGCAGTACTTC.

The chain uses TRBV18 and TRBJ2-6; D possibly corresponds to TRBD2 (5 bases). Looked up from germline, CDR1 is KGHSH and CDR2 is LQKENI. The CDR3 sequence is 18 residues long. V was shortened by 3 bases and J by 0 bases, with 15 bases between the two germline ends. This CDR3 is CASSPVGQAGSGANVLTF. CDR3 nucleotide sequence: TGTGCCAGCTCACCCGTAGGGCAGGCGGGCTCTGGGGCCAACGTCCTGACTTTC.

This clone showed up just once. The chain couples TRBV3-1 (or the pseudogene TRBV3-2) to TRBJ2-7, with 11 bases aligning to TRBD2. In germline, CDR1 is LGHDT, CDR2 YNNKEL (reference sequence). The V segment lost 4 bases and the J segment 4 bases; nucleotides outside the gene matches: 9. This CDR3 has 16 amino acids. CDR3 residues: CASSPPTSGIGYEQYF. CDR3 nucleotide sequence: TGTGCCAGCAGCCCCCCGACTAGCGGGATTGGGTACGAGCAGTACTTC.

This clone has just one count. The chain couples TRBV30 to TRBJ1-5; D is possibly TRBD1 (5 bases). The CDR3 has 14 residues. Germline lookup yields CDR1 GTSNPN and CDR2 SVGIG (reference sequence). Trimming left V 1 base short and J 0 bases short, with 7 bases between. As DNA, the CDR3 is TGTGCCTGGAGTGCCGGACATAGCAATCAGCCCCAGCATTTT. It encodes CAWSAGHSNQPQHF.

This clone appeared a single time. The chain combines TRBV2 with TRBJ1-1; the D is unclear. The ends were cut back, 5 bases at V and 6 bases at J, with 13 bases in the middle. The V gene's germline CDR1 is SNHLY and CDR2 FYNNEI. The CDR3 loop spans 13 amino acids. The CDR3 loop is CASSSAAVAEAFF. The CDR3 nucleotides are TGTGCCAGCAGTTCTGCGGCAGTCGCTGAAGCTTTCTTT.

The chain is built from TRBV19 and TRBJ2-7; 7 bases agree with TRBD1. Germline loops: CDR1 LNHDA, CDR2 SQIVND (reference sequence). CDR3 length: 20 residues. Trimming cost V 3 bases and J 0 bases; bases outside gene matches: 20. The DNA for the CDR3 is TGTGCCAGTAGTATCCAGGTCTACGGGAAACAGGGGAGTAGCTCCTACGAGCAGTACTTC. As protein: CASSIQVYGKQGSSSYEQYF.

The V and J genes are TRBV20-1 and TRBJ1-2, with D possibly TRBD1 on 6 matching bases. CDR1 and CDR2 (germline): DFQATT, SNEGSKA (reference sequence). Deletions cut 3 bases from V and 8 bases from J, with 16 bases between. The CDR3 is 13 residues long. The CDR3 bases are TGCAGTGCTAGTGCCGGCGGCCAGGGGGGCTACACCTTC. The encoded protein is CSASAGGQGGYTF.

The CDR3 DNA is TGTGCCAGCAGTGAATCGGACAGGGAGTACTATGGCTACACCTTC. Translating gives CASSESDREYYGYTF. The chain is built from TRBV25-1 and TRBJ1-2; the match to TRBD1 covers 8 bases. Germline V gene sequence: CDR1 MGHDK, CDR2 SYGVNS. The CDR3 has 15 amino acids. The ends lost 1 base at V and 3 bases at J; junction bases unmatched: 4.

The J gene is TRBJ1-4, the V gene TRBV5-5, with 9 bases identical to TRBD1. V dropped 4 bases and J dropped 1; count of bases not matched to a gene: 2. CDR3 size: 15 residues. Germline values: CDR1 SGHKS, CDR2 YYEKEE (reference sequence). The CDR3 nucleotides are TGTGCCAGCAGCAGGGGACAGGGAACTAATGAAAAACTGTTTTTT. Translation gives CASSRGQGTNEKLFF.

This chain links TRBV5-1 with TRBJ1-1; D unclear. Between the trimmed V and J ends, which lost 5 bases and 1 base, there was a span of 9 bases. CDR3 length: 13 amino acids. Looked up from germline, CDR1 is SGHRS and CDR2 is YFSETQ. The CDR3 sequence: CASRYQENTEAFF. The CDR3 DNA follows: TGCGCCAGCAGGTACCAGGAGAACACTGAAGCTTTCTTT.

On this clone: Other DNA sequences in the sample encode the same CDR3. CDR3 DNA: TGTGCCAGCAGCCAATCCACCTACGAGCAGTACTTC. Translation gives CASSQSTYEQYF. The chain recombines TRBV3-1 (or the pseudogene TRBV3-2) with TRBJ2-7; unclear D gene. This CDR3 has 12 residues. The germline gives CDR1 LGHDT, CDR2 YNNKEL (reference sequence). V was cut by 2 bases and J by 2 bases, with 4 bases left in between.

The CDR3, as DNA: TGTGCCAGCAAGGGAGCGGGAGAAAACACCGGGGAGCTGTTTTTT. Translation gives CASKGAGENTGELFF. This rearrangement joins TRBV5-4 to TRBJ2-2; 8 bases line up with TRBD2. The CDR3 loop spans 15 amino acids. Germline values: CDR1 SGHNT, CDR2 YYREEE (reference sequence). Trimming took 6 bases from V and 2 from J; bases not matched to a gene: 6.

The chain has TRBV7-3 and TRBJ1-1, with TRBD1 matching 10 bases. Per the germline V gene, CDR1 is SGHTA and CDR2 is FQGTGA. CDR3 length equals 15 residues. V gave up 4 bases and J gave up 0 bases; unmatched junction bases: 2. DNA for the CDR3: TGTGCCAGCAGCTCCGGACAGGGGGTGAACACTGAAGCTTTCTTT. This sequence encodes CASSSGQGVNTEAFF.

The rearrangement joins TRBV21-1 to TRBJ2-7; no DNA check was done on the table's D call, TRBD2. TRBV21-1 corresponds to a pseudogene. The CDR3 totals 17 residues. The CDR3 is CASSKVYTSGPIYEQYF. CDR3 coding DNA: TGTGCCAGCAGCAAAGTCTACACTAGCGGGCCCATCTACGAGCAGTACTTC.

The genes are TRBV25-1 and TRBJ2-1, with D possibly TRBD2 on 6 matching bases. Trimming stripped 6 bases from V and 5 bases from J, with 11 bases between. The CDR3 runs 13 residues. Germline assignment: CDR1 MGHDK and CDR2 SYGVNS. CDR3 loop: CASSGTRNNEQFF. The CDR3 DNA reads as TGTGCCAGCAGCGGGACTCGCAACAATGAGCAGTTCTTC. The full variable domain, completed using reference TRBV25-1 and TRBJ2-1, is EADIYQTPRYLVIGTGKKITLECSQTMGHDKMYWYQQDPGMELHLIHYSYGVNSTEKGDLSSESTVSRIRTEHFPLTLESARPSHTSQYLCASSGTRNNEQFFGPGTRLTVL.

The V and J genes are TRBV4-2 and TRBJ2-1, with TRBD2 as a possible D gene (6 bases). The V end was cut by 0 bases, the J end by 1 base, with 10 bases between. The CDR3 is made up of 16 amino acids. In germline, CDR1 is LGHNA, CDR2 YNFKEQ. The CDR3 here is CASSQDSGESYNEQFF. The CDR3 coding sequence is TGTGCCAGCAGCCAAGATAGCGGCGAGTCCTACAATGAGCAGTTCTTC.

The chain uses TRBV4-3 and TRBJ2-7; no clear D. The CDR3 runs 13 residues. Germline lookup yields CDR1 LGHNA and CDR2 YSLEER. Trimming stripped 1 base from V and 2 bases from J, with 6 bases between. The CDR3 DNA sequence: TGCGCCAGCAGCCAAGTCCGGGCCTACGAGCAGTACTTC. Translating gives CASSQVRAYEQYF.